These 27 T cell receptor beta chains originate from one sample sequenced in a study of CD8 T cells in Susac syndrome. Random hexamers were used to reverse transcribe an amount of roughly 0.5 to 1 ug RNA. TCRdb used MiXCR to reprocess the immunoSEQ multiplex PCR reads, holding one entry per CDR3 protein. The sample includes about 60,000 distinct CDR3 sequences, just over 90% of them seen just once. The sample comprised CD8+ T cells from PBMCs. The receptors come from a human donor in good health.

This clonotype was picked up a small number of times. The chain is built from TRBV4-1 and TRBJ2-1, with D unresolved. The CDR3 has 12 residues. Germline-derived CDR1 and CDR2 are MGHRA and YSYEKL. The V and J ends lost 1 base and 5 bases respectively, with 3 bases between them. As DNA, the CDR3 is TGCGCCAGCAGCCAAGCCGACAATGAGCAGTTCTTC. This codes for CASSQADNEQFF.

The rearrangement joins TRBV7-8 to TRBJ2-4; D gene ambiguous. The ends were cut back, 5 bases at V and 0 bases at J, with 8 bases in the middle. Per the germline V gene, CDR1 is SGHVS and CDR2 is FQNEAQ. The CDR3 loop spans 14 amino acids. The CDR3 is CASSPTGAKNIQYF. CDR3 bases: TGTGCCAGCAGCCCTACCGGAGCCAAAAACATTCAGTACTTC.

The chain recombines TRBV27 with TRBJ2-3; 16 bases fit TRBD2. The length of the CDR3 is 18 residues. J lost 0 bases, V lost 11 bases, and 11 bases had no gene match. Per the germline V gene, CDR1 is MNHEY and CDR2 is SMNVEV (reference sequence). The CDR3 protein is CASHGGLAGGTSTDTQYF. CDR3 sequence (DNA): TGTGCCTCCCACGGGGGACTAGCGGGGGGGACTAGCACAGATACGCAGTATTTT.

This chain uses TRBV12-3 or TRBV12-4 with TRBJ2-2; D not resolved. Trimming took 5 bases from V and 5 from J, leaving 15 bases between them. The CDR3 is 15 residues long. In DNA form, the CDR3 reads TGTGCCAGCAGTGCCGTCTCAGGAGCGACCGGGGAGCTGTTTTTT. Protein product: CASSAVSGATGELFF.

The genes are TRBV4-3 and TRBJ2-7; tentatively, D is TRBD2 (7 bases). Germline CDR1 reads LGHNA; CDR2 reads YSLEER. With 2 bases removed from V and 2 bases from J, the gap between germline ends came to 13 bases. This CDR3 has 15 amino acids. The CDR3 DNA follows: TGCGCCAGCAGCCAAAGTCGGGGGGCCGCCTACGAGCAGTACTTC. This sequence encodes CASSQSRGAAYEQYF.

This chain's CDR3 is CAISESTGDQETQYF. The CDR3 bases are TGTGCCATCAGTGAGTCGACGGGGGATCAAGAGACCCAGTACTTC. This chain links TRBV10-3 with TRBJ2-5; maybe TRBD2 (6 bases). V lost 0 bases and J lost 2, with 10 bases in between. The CDR3 totals 15 residues. The germline CDR1 and CDR2 sequences are ENHRY and SYGVKD.

The chain has TRBV14 and TRBJ2-7, with D uncertain. Looked up from germline, CDR1 is SGHDN and CDR2 is FVKESK. Trimming stripped 6 bases from V and 6 bases from J, with 12 bases between. The CDR3 loop spans 12 amino acids. The CDR3: CASSQRTVEQYF. The CDR3 nucleotides are TGTGCCAGCAGTCAACGCACAGTCGAGCAGTACTTC.

The V gene is TRBV7-2, the J gene TRBJ2-5; no clear D gene. Looked up from germline, CDR1 is SGHTA and CDR2 is FQGNSA. The CDR3 runs to 13 residues. V lost 1 base, J lost 5 bases, and 8 bases lay in between. CDR3 amino acids: CASSLGVWETQYF. The CDR3 DNA sequence: TGTGCCAGCAGCTTAGGGGTATGGGAGACCCAGTACTTC.

This clonotype was recorded once. The V call is TRBV12-3 or TRBV12-4, the J call TRBJ2-2; D tentatively reads TRBD1 or TRBD2 (5 bases each). This CDR3 comprises 14 residues. V was trimmed by 0 bases and J by 9 bases, leaving 11 bases between them. CDR3 amino acids: CASSLAHRGRELFF. The CDR3 DNA reads TGTGCCAGCAGTTTAGCGCATCGGGGCCGGGAGCTGTTTTTT.

The chain joins TRBV9 to TRBJ2-5; 7 positions match TRBD1. The CDR3 length is 15 residues. Germline CDR1 is SGDLS and CDR2 is YYNGEE. V was clipped by 3 bases and J by 5 bases; unmatched bases: 10. Here the CDR3 reads CASSATNRGLETQYF. The CDR3 nucleotides read TGTGCCAGCAGCGCCACAAACAGGGGCTTGGAGACCCAGTACTTC.

V usage is TRBV7-2 and J usage is TRBJ2-5; D gene ambiguous. Germline V CDR1 and CDR2: SGHTA, FQGNSA. The CDR3 sequence is 15 residues long. The V and J ends lost 1 base and 5 bases respectively, with 14 bases between them. The CDR3 spells CASSLVASPGETQYF. CDR3 DNA: TGTGCCAGCAGCTTAGTTGCCTCACCCGGGGAGACCCAGTACTTC.

This chain uses TRBV19 with TRBJ1-1; a possible D gene is TRBD1 (6 bases). V lost 5 bases and J 0 bases, leaving 13 bases between the germline ends. This CDR3 spans 15 amino acids. The germline V gene encodes CDR1 LNHDA and CDR2 SQIVND (reference sequence). The CDR3, as DNA: TGTGCCAGTAGTCCTCGGGGGGCTATGAACACTGAAGCTTTCTTT. Translating gives CASSPRGAMNTEAFF.

The chain employs TRBV7-9 and TRBJ2-1; D is ambiguous. Germline lookup yields CDR1 SEHNR and CDR2 FQNEAQ (reference sequence). Trimming shortened V by 5 bases and J by 0 bases, and 14 bases separated the two germline ends. The CDR3 length is 16 residues. In nucleotides, the CDR3 is TGTGCCAGCAGCCCCATTGACAACAGCTCCTACAATGAGCAGTTCTTC. Protein sequence: CASSPIDNSSYNEQFF.

This chain connects TRBV4-2 to TRBJ2-1; TRBD2 agrees at 9 bases. CDR3 size: 17 residues. Germline values: CDR1 LGHNA, CDR2 YNFKEQ. After removal of 0 bases from V and 3 bases from J, the junction contained 6 bases not matched to a gene. The CDR3 nucleotides read TGTGCCAGCAGCCAAGAAAGGGGACTAGCATACTACAATGAGCAGTTCTTC. Its translation: CASSQERGLAYYNEQFF.

This chain links TRBV20-1 with TRBJ1-2, with D hard to call. Per the germline V gene, CDR1 is DFQATT and CDR2 is SNEGSKA (reference sequence). The V gene lost 2 bases and the J gene lost 0 bases, with 7 bases spanning the gap. The CDR3 runs to 13 residues. The CDR3 region has the DNA TGCAGTGCTAGACAGCTGGCTAACTATGGCTACACCTTC. Its protein is CSARQLANYGYTF.

The chain links TRBV6-2 or TRBV6-3 to TRBJ1-5; no definite D call. The CDR3 has 13 residues. The germline V gene has CDR1 MNHEY and CDR2 SVGEGT. The V end was cut by 6 bases, the J end by 2 bases, with 8 bases between. The CDR3 coding sequence is TGTGCCAGCAGACTCCGGGGCAATCAGCCCCAGCATTTT. Translated, it gives CASRLRGNQPQHF.

The chain recombines TRBV27 with TRBJ2-7; 7 bases match TRBD2. With V trimmed by 8 bases and J by 0 bases, 4 bases remained unmatched. The CDR3 totals 13 residues. From germline, CDR1 is MNHEY and CDR2 SMNVEV (reference sequence). This CDR3 reads CASGEGLSYEQYF. CDR3 nucleotides: TGTGCCAGCGGGGAGGGCCTCTCCTACGAGCAGTACTTC.

The chain is built from TRBV12-3 or TRBV12-4 and TRBJ2-1, with 7 bases matching TRBD2. The CDR3 loop spans 15 amino acids. After removal of 7 bases from V and 5 bases from J, the junction contained 11 bases not matched to a gene. CDR3 nucleotide sequence: TGTGCCAGCACCCCCGCCGGGACTAACAACAATGAGCAGTTCTTC. It codes for CASTPAGTNNNEQFF.

This clonotype was found a few times. The chain joins TRBV6-1 to TRBJ2-7; no definite D call. Germline loops: CDR1 MNHNS, CDR2 SASEGT. CDR3 length equals 13 residues. V shed 4 bases and J shed 0 bases, with 7 bases lying between them. This CDR3 reads CASSVGGSYEQYF. CDR3 sequence (DNA): TGTGCCAGCAGTGTGGGTGGCTCCTACGAGCAGTACTTC.

This chain links TRBV10-3 with TRBJ2-7; TRBD2 is a possible D gene (5 bases). V was pared by 2 bases and J by 1 base, with 12 bases between. The V gene's germline CDR1 is ENHRY and CDR2 SYGVKD. The CDR3 consists of 15 residues. The CDR3, as DNA: TGTGCCATCAGTGAGCAAGAGGGCGAATCCTACGAGCAGTACTTC. Protein product: CAISEQEGESYEQYF.

This clonotype was observed once. The gene calls are TRBV6-5 and TRBJ2-1; TRBD1 is a possible D gene (5 bases). This CDR3 contains 15 residues. V was clipped by 4 bases and J by 3 bases, with 13 bases between them. Per germline, CDR1 MNHEY and CDR2 SVGAGI. CDR3 bases: TGTGCCAGCAGTTCGGACACAGATAACTACAATGAGCAGTTCTTC. Protein: CASSSDTDNYNEQFF.

The chain links TRBV29-1 to TRBJ1-2, with 7 nucleotides matching TRBD1. Trimming took 7 bases from V and 4 from J; bases not matched to a gene: 15. The CDR3 is made up of 15 amino acids. The germline V gene encodes CDR1 SQVTM and CDR2 ANQGSEA. CDR3 sequence reads: CSARDSGEFFYGYTF. CDR3 coding DNA: TGCAGCGCGAGGGACAGCGGGGAATTCTTCTATGGCTACACCTTC.

The rearrangement joins TRBV28 to TRBJ2-7; D is perhaps TRBD1 (5 bases). The CDR3 runs to 13 residues. Germline V gene lookup returns CDR1 MDHEN and CDR2 SYDVKM. The V end lost 10 bases, the J end lost 0 bases, and 13 bases lay between the germline ends. CDR3: CAISTVFSYEQYF. The CDR3 nucleotides read TGTGCCATTTCGACAGTGTTCTCCTACGAGCAGTACTTC.

The J gene is TRBJ2-7, the V gene TRBV25-1; the match to TRBD1 covers 7 bases. The J segment lost 3 bases and the V segment lost 3 bases, leaving 5 bases of the junction unmatched. Germline V lookup: CDR1 MGHDK, CDR2 SYGVNS. The CDR3 loop spans 14 amino acids. The CDR3 sequence is CASSDGQGVYEQYF. The CDR3 DNA reads TGTGCCAGCAGTGACGGTCAGGGGGTCTACGAGCAGTACTTC.

V is TRBV5-4 and J is TRBJ2-5; D could derive from TRBD1 or TRBD2 (6 bases each). The CDR3 has 15 amino acids. Germline loops: CDR1 SGHNT, CDR2 YYREEE (reference sequence). With 0 bases removed from V and 5 bases from J, the gap between germline ends came to 14 bases. The CDR3 coding sequence is TGTGCCAGCAGCTTGGCTACCGGGGGCTGGGAGACCCAGTACTTC. It specifies CASSLATGGWETQYF.

The chain links TRBV6-1 to TRBJ2-5; 7 nucleotides agree with TRBD2. The trim removed 0 bases at V and 5 bases at J, leaving 6 bases unmatched. The CDR3 totals 15 residues. Germline-derived CDR1 and CDR2 are MNHNS and SASEGT. CDR3 protein: CASSEARESLETQYF. Here the CDR3 DNA reads TGTGCCAGCAGTGAAGCGCGGGAGAGTCTCGAGACCCAGTACTTC.

This chain links TRBV5-1 with TRBJ2-5; tentatively, D is TRBD2 (5 bases). Germline V gene sequence: CDR1 SGHRS, CDR2 YFSETQ. This CDR3 contains 17 residues. Trimming pared 3 bases from V and 10 bases from J, leaving 28 bases between. The CDR3 region has the DNA TGCGCCAGCAGCTACGACGGTAGTGGGCAGGCGGTCGGGGACCAGTACTTC. This sequence encodes CASSYDGSGQAVGDQYF. Using reference TRBV5-1 and TRBJ2-5 for the parts outside the CDR3, the full variable domain is KAGVTQTPRYLIKTRGQQVTLSCSPISGHRSVSWYQQTPGQGLQFLFEYFSETQRNKGNFPGRFSGRQFSNSRSEMNVSTLELGDSALYLCASSYDGSGQAVGDQYFGPGTRLLVL.